The 10 T cell receptor beta chains reported below all come from one sample, sequenced in a study of glioma-infiltrating T cells. TCR alpha and beta CDR3 regions were amplified from RNA using iRepertoire nested multiplex PCR. Each CDR3 protein gets one entry after TCRdb re-called the multiplex PCR reads with MiXCR. This sample has 150,000 or so distinct CDR3 sequences, with 30% to 40% found just once. Sequencing input: glioma tissue, nonneoplastic brain tissue, or PBMCs (not recorded which). Receptors were obtained from a human donor with low-grade glioma or glioblastoma, undergoing nonglioma brain surgery, or in good health (not recorded which).

This chain uses TRBV7-9 with TRBJ1-4, with 9 positions matching TRBD1. This CDR3 region has 14 residues. With V trimmed by 5 bases and J by 4 bases, 2 bases remained unmatched. CDR1 and CDR2 (germline): SEHNR, FQNEAQ (reference sequence). The CDR3 is CASSPTGGNEKLFF. The DNA for the CDR3 is TGTGCCAGCAGCCCGACAGGGGGTAATGAAAAACTGTTTTTT. Full variable domain (missing parts from reference TRBV7-9 and TRBJ1-4): DTGVSQNPRHKITKRGQNVTFRCDPISEHNRLYWYRQTLGQGPEFLTYFQNEAQLEKSRLLSDRFSAERPKGSFSTLEIQRTEQGDSAMYLCASSPTGGNEKLFFGSGTQLSVL.

This clonotype was observed a single time. One end of the junction does not line up with germline, which may come from a read error. The rearrangement uses TRBV6-1 and TRBJ2-5, with TRBD1 matching 7 bases. The CDR3 length is 15 residues. CDR1 is MNHNS and CDR2 is SASEGT in the germline V gene. The CDR3 spells CVSSPAAGGQETQYF. The CDR3 nucleotides are TGTGTCAGCAGTCCGGCGGCAGGGGGCCAAGAGACCCAGTACTTC.

This rearrangement joins TRBV2 to TRBJ1-5; D possibly corresponds to TRBD1 (5 bases). This CDR3 is 12 amino acids long. Germline CDR1 and CDR2: SNHLY and FYNNEI. The V gene lost 9 bases and the J gene lost 5 bases, with 11 bases spanning the gap. DNA for the CDR3: TGTGCCAGTACGAGGGGTGATCAGCCCCAGCATTTT. Encoded protein: CASTRGDQPQHF.

V and J are TRBV6-2 or TRBV6-3 and TRBJ1-1; D unclear. CDR3 size: 12 residues. Trimming shortened V by 7 bases and J by 4 bases, and 10 bases separated the two germline ends. Germline assignment: CDR1 MNHEY and CDR2 SVGEGT. This CDR3 reads CASNKGTTEAFF. In nucleotides, the CDR3 is TGTGCCAGCAACAAGGGAACCACTGAAGCTTTCTTT.

This clonotype came up once. The CDR3 nucleotides are TGTGCCATCAGTGAGTCGCCCATGGAAACCAAATTTGGAAATCAGCCCCAGCATTTT. Protein product: CAISESPMETKFGNQPQHF. The chain links TRBV10-3 to TRBJ1-5; D unresolved. The CDR3 consists of 19 residues. CDR1 is ENHRY and CDR2 is SYGVKD in the germline V gene. V dropped 0 bases and J dropped 4 bases, with 22 bases sitting between them.

The chain uses TRBV28 and TRBJ2-7, with 13 nucleotides matching TRBD2. From germline, CDR1 is MDHEN and CDR2 SYDVKM. This CDR3 is 15 amino acids long. With V trimmed by 6 bases and J by 3 bases, 5 bases remained unmatched. The CDR3 spells CASRYGLAGDYEQYF. In DNA form, the CDR3 reads TGTGCCAGCAGATATGGACTAGCGGGAGACTACGAGCAGTACTTC.

This clonotype was seen a few times. The rearrangement joins TRBV7-9 to TRBJ1-1; no clear D. V dropped 5 bases and J dropped 1 base, with 11 bases sitting between them. The length of the CDR3 is 14 residues. CDR1 is SEHNR and CDR2 is FQNEAQ in the germline V gene (reference sequence). This CDR3 is CASSIEATNTEAFF. CDR3 coding DNA: TGTGCCAGCAGCATTGAGGCAACGAACACTGAAGCTTTCTTT.

V and J are TRBV6-2 or TRBV6-3 and TRBJ1-1; D is undetermined. Trimming took off 4 bases at V and 9 bases at J, with 24 bases between the two ends. This CDR3 is 16 amino acids long. Germline lookup yields CDR1 MNHEY and CDR2 SVGEGT. CDR3 sequence: CASSFGSPKPNNKAFF. For the CDR3, the DNA is TGTGCCAGCAGTTTTGGGAGCCCGAAACCGAACAATAAAGCTTTCTTT.

Turning to this clonotype: The junction and the germline gene differ at one end; a read error may be behind it. The chain carries TRBV6-6 and TRBJ2-2, with D possibly TRBD1 on 5 matching bases. The CDR3 consists of 13 residues. Germline V gives CDR1 MNHNY, CDR2 SVGAGI (reference sequence). The CDR3 DNA sequence: TGCGCCAGCAGTGGTCTGACAGTCGGGGAGCTGTTTTTT. Protein: CASSGLTVGELFF.

This clonotype came up many times. The chain links TRBV20-1 to TRBJ1-1, with 11 bases fitting TRBD1. Germline values: CDR1 DFQATT, CDR2 SNEGSKA (reference sequence). The CDR3 covers 17 residues. V shed 5 bases, J shed 6 bases, and the junction held 17 bases outside the gene matches. CDR3 in amino acids: CSAAPPWTGGGFPEAFF. For the CDR3, the DNA is TGCAGTGCTGCCCCCCCATGGACAGGGGGCGGTTTCCCTGAAGCTTTCTTT.